The rows below give T cell receptor beta chains drawn from one sample of a study of blood T cell repertoires in COVID-19. The repertoire was sequenced with immunoSEQ multiplex PCR; TCRdb's copy has only in-frame clones and lacks some. The data show 250,000 to 300,000 clones, with roughly 89% seen just once and roughly 2.9% held by the top ten. Sequencing input: PBMCs or T cells enriched from blood (not recorded which). The receptors were gathered from a woman in her forties or fifties who had been exposed to COVID-19. Each CDR3 is given with its conserved first and last residue. Each record gives: V gene, clone size, D gene, J gene, CDR3 protein, CDR3 DNA. A D gene is named only where the DNA matches it firmly. Some rows have no size entry. The others give once, few or many, or a class for an expanded clone.

TRBV2	-	-	TRBJ1-3	CASSLGGSSGNTIYF	TGTGCCAGCTCCTTAGGGGGAAGCTCTGGAAACACCATATATTTT
TRBV13	-	-	TRBJ1-2	CASSLAAGAGYTF	TGTGCCAGCAGCTTAGCTGCGGGAGCGGGCTACACCTTC
TRBV7-8	once	-	TRBJ1-2	CASSLDSNYGYTF	TGTGCCAGCAGCTTAGATTCGAACTATGGCTACACCTTC
TRBV28	-	-	TRBJ1-6	CASRRTSGTSYNSPLHF	TGTGCCAGCAGGCGCACCTCAGGTACCTCCTATAATTCACCCCTCCACTTT
TRBV20-1	-	TRBD1	TRBJ1-6	CSASAPSQGALHF	TGCAGTGCTAGTGCCCCCTCTCAGGGGGCCCTCCACTTT
TRBV28	-	-	TRBJ2-1	CASSFISYNEQFF	TGTGCCAGCAGTTTTATCTCCTACAATGAGCAGTTCTTC
TRBV15	-	TRBD1	TRBJ1-5	CATSNTIPGTGTPEPHF	TGTGCCACCAGCAACACTATCCCGGGGACAGGGACACCCGAGCCGCATTTT
TRBV4-1	-	-	TRBJ2-7	CASSQLSVVASYEQYF	TGCGCCAGCAGCCAACTTAGCGTAGTCGCCTCCTACGAGCAGTACTTC
TRBV10-3	-	-	TRBJ1-2	CAISKTGGNYGYTF	TGTGCCATCAGTAAGACGGGGGGTAACTATGGCTACACCTTC
TRBV11-2	-	TRBD1	TRBJ2-1	CASSLGQGSYNEQFF	TGTGCCAGCAGCCTTGGACAGGGTTCCTACAATGAGCAGTTCTTC
TRBV3-1/TRBV3-2	-	TRBD1	TRBJ2-3	CASSQFGTGSTDTQYF	TGTGCCAGCAGCCAATTTGGGACAGGGAGCACAGATACGCAGTATTTT
TRBV11-3	-	TRBD2	TRBJ2-5	CASSSGTSQETQYF	TGTGCCAGCAGCTCCGGGACTAGCCAAGAGACCCAGTACTTC
TRBV12-3/TRBV12-4	-	-	TRBJ1-5	CASSLIRQSQHF	TGTGCCAGCAGTCTCATCAGGCAGTCCCAGCATTTT
TRBV5-1	-	TRBD1	TRBJ1-4	CASSSGQGNGEKLFF	TGCGCCAGCAGCTCCGGACAGGGGAACGGTGAAAAACTGTTTTTT
TRBV7-2	-	-	TRBJ2-5	CASSLQGPGQETQYF	TGTGCCAGCAGCTTACAGGGGCCGGGGCAAGAGACCCAGTACTTC
TRBV5-4	-	TRBD1	TRBJ1-2	CASSLGDRVNYGYTF	TGTGCCAGCAGCTTGGGGGACAGGGTGAACTATGGCTACACCTTC
TRBV9	-	-	TRBJ2-6	CASSKQATYGANVLTF	TGTGCCAGCAGCAAACAGGCCACTTATGGGGCCAACGTCCTGACTTTC
TRBV27	-	-	TRBJ1-2	CASKEQGREGYTF	TGTGCCAGCAAGGAACAGGGAAGGGAAGGCTACACCTTC
TRBV7-2	-	-	TRBJ1-1	CASSTTPSRAFF	TGTGCCAGCAGCACAACCCCCTCTAGGGCTTTCTTT
TRBV5-4	-	TRBD1	TRBJ2-2	CASSLAGGDTGELFF	TGTGCCAGCAGCTTGGCAGGGGGTGATACCGGGGAGCTGTTTTTT
TRBV7-9	-	TRBD1	TRBJ1-6	CASSDTGVNSPLHF	TGTGCCAGCAGCGACACAGGGGTTAATTCACCCCTCCACTTT
TRBV19	-	-	TRBJ1-5	CASSIVAGFRQPQHF	TGTGCCAGTAGTATAGTGGCAGGGTTTCGACAGCCCCAGCATTTT
TRBV6-5	-	TRBD2	TRBJ2-2	CASRASGGAGELFF	TGTGCCAGCAGGGCTAGCGGGGGGGCCGGGGAGCTGTTTTTT
TRBV7-6	-	-	TRBJ2-3	CASSPTGAPGRVTDTQYF	TGTGCCAGCAGCCCGACCGGCGCCCCGGGGAGAGTCACAGATACGCAGTATTTT
TRBV9	-	TRBD2	TRBJ2-2	CASSGSSGSNTGELFF	TGTGCCAGCAGCGGTTCTAGCGGATCGAACACCGGGGAGCTGTTTTTT
TRBV28	-	TRBD1	TRBJ2-1	CASSLPGGYNEQFF	TGTGCCAGCAGTTTACCAGGGGGCTACAATGAGCAGTTCTTC
TRBV5-4	-	-	TRBJ1-4	CASSLFTDATNEKLFF	TGTGCCAGCAGCTTATTTACAGACGCAACTAATGAAAAACTGTTTTTT
TRBV15	-	-	TRBJ1-5	CATSRDRGQPQHF	TGTGCCACCAGCAGAGATCGGGGGCAGCCCCAGCATTTT
TRBV28	-	-	TRBJ2-7	CASSLLNPTYEQYF	TGTGCCAGCAGTTTATTGAACCCTACCTACGAGCAGTACTTC
TRBV19	-	-	TRBJ1-4	CASSVWDSANEKLFF	TGTGCCAGTAGTGTGTGGGACTCTGCTAATGAAAAACTGTTTTTT
TRBV5-1	-	TRBD2	TRBJ2-7	CASSYIAGAQNEQYF	TGCGCCAGCAGCTACATAGCGGGGGCGCAGAACGAGCAGTACTTC
TRBV19	-	-	TRBJ2-3	CASSIGGAGSSTDTQYF	TGTGCCAGTAGTATAGGTGGTGCAGGGTCGAGCACAGATACGCAGTATTTT
TRBV6-1	-	-	TRBJ2-3	CASSEGRGRGVDTQYF	TGTGCCAGCAGTGAAGGGAGGGGGCGGGGGGTGGATACGCAGTATTTT
TRBV7-6	-	TRBD1	TRBJ2-1	CASSPTGGEANEQFF	TGTGCCAGCAGCCCGACAGGGGGCGAGGCTAATGAGCAGTTCTTC
TRBV6-5	-	TRBD1	TRBJ1-1	CASIGTGMNTEAFF	TGTGCCAGCATTGGGACAGGGATGAACACTGAAGCTTTCTTT
TRBV4-2	once	-	TRBJ1-5	CASSQEQQGNQPQHF	TGTGCCAGCAGCCAAGAGCAACAGGGTAATCAGCCCCAGCATTTT
TRBV30	-	-	TRBJ1-3	CAWSVRAGAGNTIYF	TGTGCCTGGAGTGTACGGGCAGGGGCTGGAAACACCATATATTTT
TRBV7-2	-	-	TRBJ2-7	CASSLSGTSEQYF	TGTGCCAGCAGCTTATCCGGGACAAGCGAGCAGTACTTC
TRBV24-1	-	TRBD1	TRBJ1-6	CATTQTGINSPLHF	TGTGCCACCACACAGACAGGGATTAATTCACCCCTCCACTTT
TRBV2	-	TRBD1	TRBJ1-2	CASSNGVGGQESYGYTF	TGTGCCAGCAGTAACGGTGTAGGGGGCCAGGAAAGCTATGGCTACACCTTC
TRBV28	few	-	TRBJ1-3	CASSLPGVAGNTIYF	TGTGCCAGCAGTTTACCCGGGGTGGCGGGAAACACCATATATTTT
TRBV21-1	-	-	TRBJ2-7	CASYYEQYF	TGTGCCAGTTACTACGAGCAGTACTTC
TRBV15	once	-	TRBJ2-7	CATSSTGNYEQYF	TGTGCCACCAGCAGTACAGGGAACTACGAGCAGTACTTC
TRBV29-1	-	TRBD1	TRBJ2-1	CSVWGTGAQYNEQFF	TGCAGCGTTTGGGGGACAGGGGCCCAATACAATGAGCAGTTCTTC
TRBV5-6	-	TRBD1	TRBJ2-6	CASSSGGAGANVLTF	TGTGCCAGCAGCTCAGGGGGAGCTGGGGCCAACGTCCTGACTTTC